The present T cell receptor (beta chain) was sequenced within a study of blood T cell repertoires in COVID-19. Whole-study context: Sources were T cells, B-cell-depleted T cells, or PBMCs; the material itself was cDNA or gDNA.

All enrollees were roughly 18 to 89 years old and from roughly 26 US areas. TCRdb's table, derived via immunoSEQ multiplex PCR, lists solely in-frame clones and lacks some. The table shows a few hundred thousand clones, with around nine tenths occurring only once. This TCR was sampled from a woman in her 50s who had recovered from COVID-19. Material: PBMCs or T cells enriched from blood (not recorded which).

DNA for the CDR3: TGTGCCAGCCCCCCGCGGGACAGGCTGTACACTGAAGCTTTCTTT. Translation gives CASPPRDRLYTEAFF. The V call is TRBV6-7, the J call TRBJ1-1, with 8 bases lining up with TRBD1. TRBV6-7 counts as an open reading frame of uncertain function. The length of the CDR3 is 15 residues. V lost 8 bases to trimming and J lost 3 bases; unmatched junction nucleotides: 11.